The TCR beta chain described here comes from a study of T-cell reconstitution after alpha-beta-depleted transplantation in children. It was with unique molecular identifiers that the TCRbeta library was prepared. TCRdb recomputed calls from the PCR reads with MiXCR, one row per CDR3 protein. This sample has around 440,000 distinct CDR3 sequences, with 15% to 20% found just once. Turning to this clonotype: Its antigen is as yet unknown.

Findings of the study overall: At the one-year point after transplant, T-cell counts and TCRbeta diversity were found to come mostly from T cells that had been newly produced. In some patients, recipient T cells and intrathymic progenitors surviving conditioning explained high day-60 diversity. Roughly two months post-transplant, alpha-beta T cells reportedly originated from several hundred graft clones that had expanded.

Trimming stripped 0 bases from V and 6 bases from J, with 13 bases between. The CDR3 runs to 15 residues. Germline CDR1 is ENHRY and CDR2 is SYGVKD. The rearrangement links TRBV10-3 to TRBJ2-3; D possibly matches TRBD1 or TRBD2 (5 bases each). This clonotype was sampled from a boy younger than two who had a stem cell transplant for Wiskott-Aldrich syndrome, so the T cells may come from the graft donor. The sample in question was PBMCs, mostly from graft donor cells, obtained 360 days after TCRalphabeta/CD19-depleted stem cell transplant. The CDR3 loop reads CAISESRGGSDTQYF. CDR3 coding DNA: TGTGCCATCAGTGAGTCGAGGGGTGGGAGCGATACGCAGTATTTT.